Listed below are T cell receptor beta chains from one sample, sequenced in a study of OX40 agonist ivuxolimab in advanced cancers. Measured with immunoSEQ multiplex PCR; TCRdb has only the in-frame clones, and not every one. This table has some 60,000 clones, 85% appearing once. Material: CD4+ or CD8+ T cells sorted from blood, obtained in a trial of the OX40 agonist ivuxolimab. These receptors were taken from an adult with an advanced solid tumor such as melanoma, head and neck, liver or kidney cancer. CDR3s include the opening cysteine and the closing phenylalanine or tryptophan. Fields, in order: V gene, clone size, D gene, J gene, CDR3 DNA, CDR3 protein. A D gene is named only where the DNA matches it firmly. Not all rows give a size; the values are once, few, many and, for expanded clones, a class.

V gene: TRBV9; clone size: .; D gene: .; J gene: TRBJ2-3; CDR3 DNA: TGTGCCAGCAGCGGCCGGGACGGAAGCACAGATACGCAGTATTTT; CDR3 protein: CASSGRDGSTDTQYF
V gene: TRBV7-8; clone size: few; D gene: TRBD1; J gene: TRBJ2-1; CDR3 DNA: TGTGCCAGCAGCGGGCGACGGGACAGGGTCCGCATTAGCGAGCAGTTCTTC; CDR3 protein: CASSGRRDRVRISEQFF
V gene: TRBV5-5; clone size: .; D gene: .; J gene: TRBJ1-5; CDR3 DNA: TGTGCCAGCAGCTTGGGGATGGGTGGTCAGCCCCAGCATTTT; CDR3 protein: CASSLGMGGQPQHF
V gene: TRBV5-1; clone size: .; D gene: .; J gene: TRBJ2-1; CDR3 DNA: TGCGCCAGCAGCTTGGGTCACAGCCCTGATGAGCAGTTCTTC; CDR3 protein: CASSLGHSPDEQFF
V gene: TRBV15; clone size: .; D gene: .; J gene: TRBJ2-1; CDR3 DNA: TGTGCCACCAGCAAACAGACCGCGGGTGAGCAGTTCTTC; CDR3 protein: CATSKQTAGEQFF
V gene: TRBV6-6; clone size: once; D gene: .; J gene: TRBJ1-1; CDR3 DNA: TGTGCCAGCAGTTACGATGGGAATACTGAAGCTTTCTTT; CDR3 protein: CASSYDGNTEAFF
V gene: TRBV5-1; clone size: .; D gene: .; J gene: TRBJ1-5; CDR3 DNA: TGCGCCAGCAGCTTGGAGGTGGGGCAGCCCCAGCATTTT; CDR3 protein: CASSLEVGQPQHF
V gene: TRBV7-3; clone size: .; D gene: .; J gene: TRBJ2-1; CDR3 DNA: TGTGCCAGCAGTGTTAGATGGAGCTCCTACAATGAGCAGTTCTTC; CDR3 protein: CASSVRWSSYNEQFF
V gene: TRBV30; clone size: .; D gene: TRBD2; J gene: TRBJ2-7; CDR3 DNA: TGTGCCTGGAGCTTGGGGACTAGCAGCACCTACGAGCAGTACTTC; CDR3 protein: CAWSLGTSSTYEQYF
V gene: TRBV28; clone size: .; D gene: .; J gene: TRBJ2-1; CDR3 DNA: TGTGCCAGCAGTTGGGGAGGGGGTACCGCCAGCTCCTACAATGAGCAGTTCTTC; CDR3 protein: CASSWGGGTASSYNEQFF
V gene: TRBV28; clone size: .; D gene: .; J gene: TRBJ2-2; CDR3 DNA: TGTGCCAGCGGATACCCTCAGCGCGGGGGCCCCGGGGAGCTGTTTTTT; CDR3 protein: CASGYPQRGGPGELFF
V gene: TRBV28; clone size: few; D gene: .; J gene: TRBJ2-7; CDR3 DNA: TGTGCCAGCAGTTTCCTCCACGAGCAGTACTTC; CDR3 protein: CASSFLHEQYF
V gene: TRBV10-1; clone size: .; D gene: .; J gene: TRBJ2-7; CDR3 DNA: TGCGCCATCAACTGGGGAAGCCCCTACGAGCAGTACTTC; CDR3 protein: CAINWGSPYEQYF
V gene: TRBV2; clone size: .; D gene: TRBD1; J gene: TRBJ2-1; CDR3 DNA: TGTGCCAGCGAAAAGGACAGGGGATGGGATGAGCAGTTCTTC; CDR3 protein: CASEKDRGWDEQFF
V gene: TRBV9; clone size: few; D gene: .; J gene: TRBJ2-1; CDR3 DNA: TGTGCCAGCAGCGGGGACTGGGCGGGTGAGCAGTTCTTC; CDR3 protein: CASSGDWAGEQFF
V gene: TRBV28; clone size: .; D gene: .; J gene: TRBJ1-1; CDR3 DNA: TGTGCCAGCAGTTCCCCCAGGGCCATGAACACTGAAGCTTTCTTT; CDR3 protein: CASSSPRAMNTEAFF
V gene: TRBV10-1; clone size: .; D gene: .; J gene: TRBJ2-3; CDR3 DNA: TGCGCCAGCAGTGTCGGCCTTCGCACAGATACGCAGTATTTT; CDR3 protein: CASSVGLRTDTQYF
V gene: TRBV30; clone size: few; D gene: .; J gene: TRBJ2-7; CDR3 DNA: TGTGCCTGGAAGCAAGTGGGTCCCGAGCAGTACTTC; CDR3 protein: CAWKQVGPEQYF
V gene: TRBV5-4; clone size: once; D gene: .; J gene: TRBJ2-3; CDR3 DNA: TGTGCCAGCAGCGCGGTCCAAGATACGCAGTATTTT; CDR3 protein: CASSAVQDTQYF
V gene: TRBV18; clone size: .; D gene: .; J gene: TRBJ1-1; CDR3 DNA: TGTGCCAGCTCACCCCCGGGTTCGAACACTGAAGCTTTCTTT; CDR3 protein: CASSPPGSNTEAFF
V gene: TRBV9; clone size: .; D gene: .; J gene: TRBJ2-1; CDR3 DNA: TGTGCCAGCAGCGTGGCATGGACGGCAAGTGAGCAGTTCTTC; CDR3 protein: CASSVAWTASEQFF
V gene: TRBV15; clone size: .; D gene: .; J gene: TRBJ2-7; CDR3 DNA: TGTGCCACCAGCCACTCTCCCGGGACTCCTCACTTC; CDR3 protein: CATSHSPGTPHF
V gene: TRBV2; clone size: .; D gene: .; J gene: TRBJ2-2; CDR3 DNA: TGTGCCAGCAGTCTTCAACCTGGGGAGCTGTTTTTT; CDR3 protein: CASSLQPGELFF